This TCR beta chain was identified in a study of shared clonotypes between healthy human individuals. Broader study findings: Generation probability values for non-shared clonotypes were lower than those for clonotypes shared by all four donors. Rarefaction demonstrated incomplete sorted-subset sequencing despite large depth.

Naive CD8 populations comprised CD45RO-negative cells positively selected for CCR7, excluding terminally differentiated effector memory CD45RA+ cells. With regard to this clone: Its target is unknown.

Germline V gene sequence: CDR1 WNHNN, CDR2 SYGVQD (reference sequence). Trimming removed 8 bases from V and 0 bases from J; junction bases left unmatched: 10. The CDR3 covers 17 residues. The material for each subset, its genomic DNA, was split evenly across several immunoSEQ plates. Assay: immunoSEQ multiplex PCR; the TCRdb copy retains only in-frame clones and omits some. The sample consists of fewer than 1 million clones, 95% to 97% of them appearing once. This clonotype originated in a man aged 25 to 45 in good health. The chain recombines TRBV10-1 with TRBJ2-6; 7 nucleotides match TRBD1. Material for sequencing was naive CD8+ T cells sorted from blood. CDR3 DNA: TGCGCCAGCCTACTGACAGGGCTGAACTCTGGGGCCAACGTCCTGACTTTC. It is translated as CASLLTGLNSGANVLTF.